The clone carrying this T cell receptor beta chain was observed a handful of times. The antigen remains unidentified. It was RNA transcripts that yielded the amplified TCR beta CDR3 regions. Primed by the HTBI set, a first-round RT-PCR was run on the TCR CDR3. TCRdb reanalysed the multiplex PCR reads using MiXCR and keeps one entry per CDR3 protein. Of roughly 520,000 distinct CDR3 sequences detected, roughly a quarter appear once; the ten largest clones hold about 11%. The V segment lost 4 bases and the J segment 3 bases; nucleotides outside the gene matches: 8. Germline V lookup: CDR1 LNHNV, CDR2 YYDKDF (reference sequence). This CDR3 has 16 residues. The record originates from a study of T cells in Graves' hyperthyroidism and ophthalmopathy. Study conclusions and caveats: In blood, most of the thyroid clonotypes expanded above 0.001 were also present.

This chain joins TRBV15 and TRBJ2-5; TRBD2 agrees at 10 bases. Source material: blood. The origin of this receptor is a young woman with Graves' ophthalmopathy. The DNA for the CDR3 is TGTGCCACCAGCATCCTTGGGACTAGCGCTAAAGAGACCCAGTACTTC. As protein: CATSILGTSAKETQYF.